This T cell receptor beta chain was observed in a study of Ad26.COV2.S vaccination and SARS-CoV-2 variants. Whole-study results and caveats: Placebo recipients showed lower spike-specific TCR breadth than vaccinees. Measures of TCR breadth and depth may have fallen short of total T cell responses.

This clone was recorded once. Its antigen is unknown. The CDR3 spans 16 residues. With V trimmed by 4 bases and J by 1 base, 4 bases remained unmatched. Germline V gene sequence: CDR1 KGHDR, CDR2 SFDVKD. The sample's treatment: around 19 received Ad26.COV2.S at low or high dose, single or two shots; several received placebo; per-sample allocation not given. The samples date from day 63 after the first vaccine or placebo injection. The donor was a Boston adult aged 18-55 years. TCRdb keeps only in-frame clones here, not all; method: immunoSEQ multiplex PCR. The data show 300,000 to 400,000 clones, with around 89% seen just once and 5% held by the top ten.

This TCR derives from a person aged 18 to 65 who received the Ad26.COV2.S COVID-19 vaccine or a placebo. The chain has TRBV24-1 and TRBJ2-2; TRBD1 matches at 8 bases. This specimen was peripheral blood, taken in a trial of Ad26.COV2.S vaccine versus placebo. This chain's CDR3 is CATSDAGQGNTGELFF. The CDR3 bases are TGTGCCACCAGTGACGCCGGACAGGGGAACACCGGGGAGCTGTTTTTT.